A selection of T cell receptor beta chains follows, all from one sample in a study of blood T cell repertoires in COVID-19. This table comes from immunoSEQ multiplex PCR, and its TCRdb copy is limited to in-frame clones, with some not included. In the table there are hundreds of thousands of clones, about 85% of which are singletons. The specimen was peripheral blood. The source is a man aged 18 to 29 with active or convalescent COVID-19. The CDR3 runs from the conserved cysteine through the conserved F or W. A D gene is named only where the DNA matches it firmly. Clone size is given for some rows only: seen once, a few or many times, or a class if the clone is expanded.

clone size | J gene | V gene | D gene | CDR3 protein | CDR3 DNA
- | TRBJ2-7 | TRBV5-1 | - | CASSLSGARSYEQYF | TGCGCCAGCAGCTTGTCGGGAGCACGGTCCTACGAGCAGTACTTC
- | TRBJ1-1 | TRBV25-1 | TRBD1 | CASSETGTGPSEAFF | TGTGCCAGCAGTGAAACCGGGACAGGACCTTCTGAAGCTTTCTTT
- | TRBJ2-7 | TRBV3-1/TRBV3-2 | - | CASSQDGGLFYEQYF | TGTGCCAGCAGCCAAGATGGGGGACTTTTCTACGAGCAGTACTTC
- | TRBJ2-5 | TRBV2 | TRBD2 | CASSVLGAGGQETQYF | TGTGCCAGCAGCGTCCTCGGGGCGGGAGGGCAAGAGACCCAGTACTTC
- | TRBJ2-3 | TRBV6-1 | TRBD2 | CASSTGLAPTDTQYF | TGTGCCAGCAGTACCGGACTAGCGCCGACAGATACGCAGTATTTT
- | TRBJ2-7 | TRBV27 | - | CASSLTRQGREQYF | TGTGCCAGCAGTTTAACCAGGCAGGGGCGGGAGCAGTACTTC
- | TRBJ2-2 | TRBV9 | - | CASTHRAYGELFF | TGTGCCAGCACCCACAGGGCGTACGGGGAGCTGTTTTTT
- | TRBJ1-4 | TRBV6-1 | TRBD1 | CASSEALGQGSEKLFF | TGTGCCAGCAGTGAAGCGCTAGGACAGGGCAGCGAAAAACTGTTTTTT
- | TRBJ1-1 | TRBV27 | TRBD1 | CASRTTGVTEAFF | TGTGCCAGCAGGACTACAGGGGTAACTGAAGCTTTCTTT
- | TRBJ1-4 | TRBV19 | - | CASSRTATNEKLFF | TGTGCCAGTAGTAGGACAGCAACTAATGAAAAACTGTTTTTT
- | TRBJ2-1 | TRBV18 | TRBD2 | CASSPGAGVGNEQFF | TGTGCCAGCTCGCCAGGAGCGGGAGTCGGCAATGAGCAGTTCTTC
- | TRBJ1-1 | TRBV27 | TRBD1 | CASSSTGGNTEAFF | TGTGCCAGCAGTTCGACAGGGGGCAACACTGAAGCTTTCTTT
once | TRBJ2-1 | TRBV4-3 | - | CASSQDRVVDYLNEQFF | TGCGCCAGCAGCCAAGATCGGGTGGTTGACTATCTCAATGAGCAGTTCTTC
- | TRBJ1-1 | TRBV18 | TRBD1 | CASSPQQGAKNTEAFF | TGTGCCAGCTCACCTCAACAGGGGGCGAAGAACACTGAAGCTTTCTTT
once | TRBJ1-6 | TRBV5-1 | TRBD1 | CASSLGQARRGYNSPLHF | TGCGCCAGCAGCCTCGGACAGGCTCGAAGGGGCTATAATTCACCCCTCCACTTT
- | TRBJ2-1 | TRBV28 | TRBD2 | CASNSMGLAEANEQFF | TGTGCCAGCAACTCAATGGGACTAGCGGAAGCCAATGAGCAGTTCTTC
- | TRBJ1-1 | TRBV11-2 | - | CASSLESYWGQGKAFF | TGTGCCAGCAGCTTAGAAAGTTATTGGGGGCAGGGGAAAGCTTTCTTT
- | TRBJ1-2 | TRBV4-3 | - | CASSQGLTNTNYGYTF | TGCGCCAGCAGCCAGGGACTTACTAATACGAACTATGGCTACACCTTC
- | TRBJ1-1 | TRBV19 | - | CASGSGRIRTEAFF | TGTGCCAGTGGATCAGGTAGGATAAGGACTGAAGCTTTCTTT
- | TRBJ1-3 | TRBV29-1 | - | CSVAGTRGNTIYF | TGCAGCGTGGCCGGGACACGAGGAAACACCATATATTTT
- | TRBJ1-2 | TRBV6-5 | - | CASRMDSMNYGYTF | TGTGCCAGCAGGATGGACAGCATGAACTATGGCTACACCTTC
- | TRBJ2-1 | TRBV14 | - | CASSQESGMINEQFF | TGTGCCAGCAGCCAAGAATCGGGGATGATCAATGAGCAGTTCTTC
few | TRBJ1-5 | TRBV7-9 | - | CASSLGQGSQPQHF | TGTGCCAGCAGCTTAGGGCAGGGGTCTCAGCCCCAGCATTTT
- | TRBJ1-1 | TRBV24-1 | - | CATSEERNTEAFF | TGTGCCACCAGTGAGGAGAGGAACACTGAAGCTTTCTTT
once | TRBJ2-1 | TRBV5-1 | TRBD2 | CASSFQGIAGYNEQFF | TGCGCCAGCAGCTTCCAGGGAATAGCGGGTTACAATGAGCAGTTCTTC
- | TRBJ1-1 | TRBV7-9 | - | CASSMGATEAFF | TGTGCCAGCAGCATGGGGGCCACTGAAGCTTTCTTT
- | TRBJ2-1 | TRBV2 | - | CASSEGRGSYNEQFF | TGTGCCAGCAGTGAAGGCAGAGGGTCCTACAATGAGCAGTTCTTC
- | TRBJ1-1 | TRBV7-2 | TRBD1 | CASSPNMGTGNTEAFF | TGTGCCAGCAGCCCAAATATGGGGACAGGTAACACTGAAGCTTTCTTT
- | TRBJ1-6 | TRBV28 | - | CASSLLEDNSPLHF | TGTGCCAGCAGTTTATTAGAGGATAATTCACCCCTCCACTTT
once | TRBJ2-7 | TRBV11-3 | - | CASSLGGPYEQYF | TGTGCCAGCAGCTTAGGGGGCCCCTACGAGCAGTACTTC